This TCR beta chain was recovered during a study of shared clonotypes between healthy human individuals. The method was immunoSEQ multiplex PCR; TCRdb's version includes in-frame clones alone and lacks a portion of them. The profile shows around 640,000 clones, 96% of them singletons. The V gene lost 8 bases and the J gene lost 0 bases, with 11 bases spanning the gap. CDR1 and CDR2 from the germline V gene are MNHEY and SMNVEV (reference sequence). The CDR3 is 13 amino acids. CD45RO-negative cells were positively selected for CCR7, leaving out terminally differentiated effector memory CD45RA+ cells. The TCR was taken from a young woman in good health. Sequencing was performed on naive CD8+ T cells sorted from blood. V gene TRBV27 combines with J gene TRBJ2-7; D is unclear. CDR3 in amino acids: CASGSRSSYEQYF. DNA of the CDR3: TGTGCCAGCGGCTCAAGGAGCTCCTACGAGCAGTACTTC.